These T cell receptor beta chains were read from a single sample in a study of HIV-infected children after antiretroviral therapy interruption. TCRdb passed the 3' RACE reads through MiXCR, listing each CDR3 protein once. The sample has roughly 3,700 distinct CDR3 sequences; approximately 5% are singletons. The sample in question was CD45RO+ CD8+ T cells from PBMCs, pooled from several time points, obtained from a donor given antiretroviral therapy, either interrupted or continuous. These receptors all stem from a pool of human donors with HIV. Both conserved end residues are part of each CDR3. The D gene is left open where the match is weak. The size of a clone is reported for some rows only, either as once, few or many, or as a class for expanded clones.

V gene,CDR3 length,D gene,clone size,J gene,CDR3 DNA,CDR3 protein
TRBV7-8,16,TRBD1,medium-sized,TRBJ2-3,TGTGCCAGCACCGTTGGACAGGGACCTAACACAGATACGCAGTATTTT,CASTVGQGPNTDTQYF
TRBV7-8,17,NA,medium-sized,TRBJ2-2,TGTGCCAGCAGCTTAGTCCGGGGGGCAGGGACGACCGGGGAGCTGTTTTTT,CASSLVRGAGTTGELFF
TRBV6-2/TRBV6-3,14,NA,many,TRBJ2-5,TGTGCCAGCAGTTACGGGCAGGCGTCGGAGACCCAGTACTTC,CASSYGQASETQYF
TRBV9,16,NA,many,TRBJ2-4,TGTGCCAGCAGCGTAGCCCCCTCGCTAACCAAAAACATTCAGTACTTC,CASSVAPSLTKNIQYF
TRBV13,13,NA,many,TRBJ1-1,TGTGCCAGCAGCTTGACAGGGAACACTGAAGCTTTCTTT,CASSLTGNTEAFF
TRBV20-1,13,TRBD2,medium-sized,TRBJ2-7,TGCAGTGCTACTAGCGGCGAATTCTACGAGCAGTACTTC,CSATSGEFYEQYF
TRBV7-9,15,NA,few,TRBJ2-3,TGTGCCAGCAGATTAAGACAGGAACGAACAGATACGCAGTATTTT,CASRLRQERTDTQYF
TRBV27,13,NA,many,TRBJ2-7,TGTGCCACCTCCGCAGGCAGCTCCTACGAGCAGTACTTC,CATSAGSSYEQYF
TRBV12-3/TRBV12-4,15,TRBD1,NA,TRBJ2-7,TGTGCCAGCAGCTTAACGGGACAGGACCTGGACGAGCAGTACTTC,CASSLTGQDLDEQYF
TRBV4-1,16,NA,many,TRBJ1-6,TGCGCCAGCAGCCAAGATAGGGTACCAAATAATTCACCCCTCCACTTT,CASSQDRVPNNSPLHF
TRBV7-2,15,NA,many,TRBJ1-1,TGTGCCAGCAGCTTAGCAGGGTACCAGGTGACTGAAGCTTTCTTT,CASSLAGYQVTEAFF
TRBV20-1,16,TRBD2,medium-sized,TRBJ2-3,TGCAGTGCTAGAGAAGCTAGCGGGGGGGATACAGATACGCAGTATTTT,CSAREASGGDTDTQYF
TRBV6-5,16,NA,many,TRBJ2-1,TGTGCCAGCAGTGTCACCCTTGGGCTTGTAGGCAATGAGCAGTTCTTC,CASSVTLGLVGNEQFF
TRBV3-1,15,TRBD1,large,TRBJ2-7,TGTGCCAGCAGCTCTTACGGACAGGGGTCCTACGAGCAGTACTTC,CASSSYGQGSYEQYF
TRBV27,12,NA,many,TRBJ2-1,TGTCGAGTGGGGTTTTCCTACAATGAGCAGTTCTTC,CRVGFSYNEQFF
TRBV10-1,15,TRBD1,NA,TRBJ2-7,TGCGCCAGCAGTGGGGCCGGGACAGGGGGCTACGAGCAGTACTTC,CASSGAGTGGYEQYF
TRBV5-5,15,NA,many,TRBJ2-1,TGTGCCAGCAGCTTGGCCAGGAGCTCCTACAATGAGCAGTTCTTC,CASSLARSSYNEQFF
TRBV7-9,15,NA,NA,TRBJ1-4,TGTGCCAGCAGCTTAGAGTACAGTCCGAATGAAAAACTGTTTTTT,CASSLEYSPNEKLFF
TRBV7-9,15,NA,few,TRBJ2-7,TGTGCCAGCACTCCGCCCGGGACATTCCGCGGGGAGCAGTACTTC,CASTPPGTFRGEQYF
TRBV7-3,17,NA,many,TRBJ2-3,TGTGCCAGCAGCCCTAAAGGAGGGGGGACTAGCACAGATACGCAGTATTTT,CASSPKGGGTSTDTQYF
TRBV2,16,TRBD2,many,TRBJ2-3,TGTGCCAGCAGTGCGCTCGGACTAGCGGAAACAGATACGCAGTATTTT,CASSALGLAETDTQYF
TRBV9,13,NA,medium-sized,TRBJ1-6,TGTGCCAGCAGCCCATTTCCCAATTCACCCCTCCACTTT,CASSPFPNSPLHF
TRBV4-2,16,TRBD1,many,TRBJ2-3,TGTGCCAGCAGCCAAGATAGGGGACAGGGAGCGGGTACGCAGTATTTT,CASSQDRGQGAGTQYF
TRBV28,14,TRBD1,many,TRBJ1-1,TGTGCCAGCAGTTTCGGACAGGGGGCGTTTGAAGCTTTCTTT,CASSFGQGAFEAFF
TRBV12-3/TRBV12-4,14,TRBD2,medium-sized,TRBJ2-1,TGTGCCAGCAGTGACGGGGGGGCCTACAATGAGCAGTTCTTC,CASSDGGAYNEQFF
TRBV3-1,18,TRBD2,medium-sized,TRBJ2-7,TGTGCCAGCAGCCAAGTCGACTCGGGACTAGCGGGAATCGACGAGCAGTACTTC,CASSQVDSGLAGIDEQYF
TRBV15,12,NA,large,TRBJ2-7,TGTGCCACCAGCAGAGATGGGGACGAGCAGTACTTC,CATSRDGDEQYF
TRBV20-1,14,TRBD2,many,TRBJ2-7,TGCAGTGCCCTTAGACAGCGGGAACCCTACGAGCAGTACTTC,CSALRQREPYEQYF
TRBV20-1,13,TRBD1,medium-sized,TRBJ2-7,TGCAGTGCTGAGGGGGCGAGGGGCTACGAGCAGTACTTC,CSAEGARGYEQYF
TRBV9,15,NA,many,TRBJ1-1,TGTGCCAGCAGCGTAGCCGAAAAATTGAACACTGAAGCTTTCTTT,CASSVAEKLNTEAFF
TRBV20-1,14,NA,many,TRBJ2-5,TGCAGTGCTAGAGCGGGGGAGAGGCGAGAGACCCAGTACTTC,CSARAGERRETQYF
TRBV11-2,15,NA,medium-sized,TRBJ2-7,TGTGCCAGCAGCTTATCTCCCCCGTCGGAGTACGAGCAGTACTTC,CASSLSPPSEYEQYF
TRBV6-2/TRBV6-3,16,TRBD2,NA,TRBJ2-1,TGTGCCAGCAGCCGTTCGCGGGGGGGCGTTCGGGATGAGCAGTTCTTC,CASSRSRGGVRDEQFF
TRBV27,16,TRBD2,NA,TRBJ2-2,TGTGCCAGCCGTTTCTCCAGCGGGGGGAACACCGGGGAGCTGTTTTTT,CASRFSSGGNTGELFF
TRBV6-4,13,NA,many,TRBJ2-3,TGTGCCAGCAGTGACTCGAACACAGATACGCAGTATTTT,CASSDSNTDTQYF
TRBV19,15,NA,medium-sized,TRBJ1-5,TGTGCCAGTAGTATACCGGGTTGGGGCAATCAGCCCCAGCATTTT,CASSIPGWGNQPQHF
TRBV11-1,16,NA,few,TRBJ2-7,TGTGCCAGCAGCTTAGTTCGGAGGGATCCAACCTACGAGCAGTACTTC,CASSLVRRDPTYEQYF
TRBV6-2/TRBV6-3,12,NA,many,TRBJ2-7,TGTGCCAGCAGATGGACAGACTACGAGCAGTACTTC,CASRWTDYEQYF
TRBV4-2,16,NA,many,TRBJ1-2,TGTGCCAGCAGCCAAGATTGGACTCGTCAGGGTGGGGGCTACACCTTC,CASSQDWTRQGGGYTF
TRBV12-3/TRBV12-4,16,NA,many,TRBJ2-2,TGTGCCAGCACCTCCCCCCCAGGGTGGGGCACCGGGGAGCTGTTTTTT,CASTSPPGWGTGELFF
TRBV11-2,15,NA,few,TRBJ2-3,TGTGCCAGCAGCTTAGAGGTCAGGGACACAGATACGCAGTATTTT,CASSLEVRDTDTQYF
TRBV2,15,NA,large,TRBJ2-3,TGTGCCAGCAGCGGTGGGACTGCGAGCACAGATACGCAGTATTTT,CASSGGTASTDTQYF
TRBV20-1,14,TRBD1,many,TRBJ2-1,TGCAGTGCTGACACCGACAGGGGGTGGAATGAGCAGTTCTTC,CSADTDRGWNEQFF
TRBV12-3/TRBV12-4,13,NA,many,TRBJ2-4,TGTGCCAGCAGGAGGGGAACAGACGGTATTCAGTACTTC,CASRRGTDGIQYF
TRBV7-8,12,NA,many,TRBJ1-1,TGTGCCAGCACCGGGTATACAGGGATAGCTTTCTTT,CASTGYTGIAFF
TRBV19,15,NA,medium-sized,TRBJ2-7,TGTGCCAGGAAGAAACGAAAGGACTGGACCTACGAGCAGTACTTC,CARKKRKDWTYEQYF